What follows are 23 T cell receptor beta chains derived from one specimen sequenced in a study of human T cells and chemical hapten exposure. From the RACE reads, TCRdb called clonotypes with MiXCR, one entry per CDR3 protein. Of roughly 81,000 distinct CDR3 sequences listed, 7.5% to 9.5% are singletons. Specified time point: pre-sensitization, week 0. Treatment: therapeutic diphenylcyclopropenone sensitization with weekly scalp DPC. Material: whole blood, obtained in connection with sensitization to the hapten diphenylcyclopropenone (DPC). These receptor sequences come from a man aged 40-49 years with alopecia areata. Some clones in this sample may be carry-over from other donors' samples.

The CDR3 sequence: CAISGGRTDTQYF. In DNA form, the CDR3 reads TGTGCCATCAGTGGGGGTCGGACAGATACGCAGTATTTT. This chain joins TRBV10-3 and TRBJ2-3, with D unclear. This CDR3 region has 13 residues. Deletions cut 4 bases from V and 3 bases from J, with 8 bases between. Germline values: CDR1 ENHRY, CDR2 SYGVKD.

This rearrangement joins TRBV5-1 to TRBJ2-3, with TRBD2 as a possible D gene (6 bases). V dropped 7 bases and J dropped 0 bases, with 18 bases sitting between them. Germline assignment: CDR1 SGHRS and CDR2 YFSETQ. The CDR3 sequence is 16 residues long. The CDR3 DNA follows: TGCGCCAGCGGTGAAGTAGCGGTTACTAGCACAGATACGCAGTATTTT. It is translated as CASGEVAVTSTDTQYF.

There are a few counts of this clonotype. The chain carries TRBV27 and TRBJ2-2, with 8 bases matching TRBD1. Germline CDR1 reads MNHEY; CDR2 reads SMNVEV (reference sequence). The CDR3 is 16 residues long. V lost 8 bases, J lost 4 bases, and 12 bases stayed unmatched. The CDR3 DNA reads TGTGCCAGCGCGCGGACAGGGTTAAGATCCACCGGGGAGCTGTTTTTT. This gives the protein CASARTGLRSTGELFF.

This clonotype showed up many times. This sequence joins TRBV28 and TRBJ1-3, with 8 nucleotides matching TRBD1. Germline CDR1 and CDR2: MDHEN and SYDVKM. The CDR3 is 15 amino acids. The ends lost 2 bases at V and 3 bases at J; junction bases unmatched: 3. CDR3 sequence: CASSLGQGLGNTIYF. The CDR3, as DNA: TGTGCCAGCAGTTTAGGACAGGGCCTTGGAAACACCATATATTTT.

The rearrangement links TRBV29-1 to TRBJ2-6; D is perhaps TRBD1 (5 bases). CDR3 length equals 11 residues. Germline V CDR1 and CDR2: SQVTM, ANQGSEA. V lost 8 bases and J 8 bases, leaving 10 bases between the germline ends. CDR3 in amino acids: CSIQVSNVLTF. In DNA form, the CDR3 reads TGCAGCATACAGGTGTCCAACGTCCTGACTTTC.

This clonotype has only a few counts. The V gene is TRBV6-5, the J gene TRBJ2-2; D not certain. The germline V gene encodes CDR1 MNHEY and CDR2 SVGAGI. Trimming took 5 bases from V and 2 from J, leaving 6 bases between them. The CDR3 sequence is 13 residues long. The CDR3 DNA follows: TGTGCCAGCAGTCACACCAACACCGGGGAGCTGTTTTTT. Translated: CASSHTNTGELFF.

The J gene is TRBJ2-7, the V gene TRBV6-9; tentatively, D is TRBD2 (5 bases). The germline CDR1 and CDR2 sequences are MNHGY and SVAAGI. The germline V and J ends were trimmed by 5 bases and 0 bases, with 14 bases remaining between them. The CDR3 contains 15 residues. CDR3 residues: CASSSKGVSSYEQYV. The CDR3 coding sequence is TGTGCCAGCAGTAGTAAGGGAGTCAGCTCCTACGAGCAGTACGTC.

There are a few counts of this clonotype. This chain uses TRBV7-2 with TRBJ2-5, with 9 bases identical to TRBD1. Germline lookup yields CDR1 SGHTA and CDR2 FQGNSA. V lost 5 bases and J lost 4; bases outside the gene matches: 8. CDR3 length: 15 amino acids. CDR3 amino acids: CASSETGGGGETQYF. The CDR3 DNA reads TGTGCCAGCAGCGAAACAGGGGGCGGGGGAGAGACCCAGTACTTC.

This clonotype was found many times. V is TRBV7-9 and J is TRBJ1-1; D call uncertain. The germline gives CDR1 SEHNR, CDR2 FQNEAQ (reference sequence). The CDR3 consists of 13 residues. With 5 bases removed from V and 2 bases from J, the gap between germline ends came to 9 bases. DNA for the CDR3: TGTGCCAGCAGCGCAACAGTTAACACTGAAGCTTTCTTT. Translated: CASSATVNTEAFF.

This clonotype appeared a few times. The chain uses TRBV29-1 and TRBJ1-5; D is unresolved. Germline V lookup: CDR1 SQVTM, CDR2 ANQGSEA. This CDR3 spans 13 amino acids. Trimming removed 4 bases at V and 0 bases at J, with 7 bases between. The CDR3 DNA reads TGCAGCGTTGGGGATTATAGCAATCAGCCCCAGCATTTT. Translating it yields CSVGDYSNQPQHF.

This chain uses TRBV28 with TRBJ2-7; 9 bases match TRBD2. The CDR3 totals 14 residues. CDR1 and CDR2 from the germline V gene are MDHEN and SYDVKM. Unmatched junction bases numbered 8, after V lost 7 bases and J lost 4 bases. The CDR3 spells CASKSRLAEYEQYF. DNA of the CDR3: TGTGCCAGCAAGTCCCGACTAGCGGAGTACGAGCAGTACTTC.

This clonotype was recorded many times. The V call is TRBV30, the J call TRBJ2-3, with D possibly TRBD2 on 6 matching bases. CDR1 GTSNPN and CDR2 SVGIG come from the germline V gene (reference sequence). The V end lost 2 bases, the J end lost 2 bases, and 11 bases lay between the germline ends. The CDR3 sequence is 14 residues long. In nucleotides, the CDR3 is TGTGCCTGGAGTACCGCGGGAAACACAGATACGCAGTATTTT. This translates into CAWSTAGNTDTQYF.

This clonotype was detected only a few times. This chain links TRBV24-1 with TRBJ2-7; D uncertain. The germline V gene encodes CDR1 KGHDR and CDR2 SFDVKD. Trimming removed 9 bases from V and 3 bases from J, with 8 bases in between. The CDR3 sequence is 11 residues long. DNA for the CDR3: TGTGCCACCGGAATGGACTACGAGCAGTACGTC. This encodes CATGMDYEQYV.

This chain uses TRBV7-2 with TRBJ2-7; no definite D call. The CDR3 contains 14 residues. Germline CDR1 is SGHTA and CDR2 is FQGNSA. Trimming took off 3 bases at V and 7 bases at J, with 16 bases between the two ends. For the CDR3, the DNA is TGTGCCAGCAGCTTGACCCGTGGGGTTAGGGAGCAGTACTTC. As protein: CASSLTRGVREQYF.

The chain couples TRBV28 to TRBJ2-7; 8 nucleotides align to TRBD2. CDR1 is MDHEN and CDR2 is SYDVKM in the germline V gene. Trimming at V came to 7 bases and at J to 6 bases, leaving 8 bases not matched to a gene. The CDR3 loop spans 13 amino acids. DNA for the CDR3: TGTGCCAGCAAAGGAGCGGGAGTGTCCGAGCAGTACTTC. Translation gives CASKGAGVSEQYF.

Turning to this clonotype: A much larger clone differs by one base, so this may be a read error. The genes are TRBV7-8 and TRBJ2-5, with no clear D. CDR3 size: 11 residues. Germline V gene sequence: CDR1 SGHVS, CDR2 FQNEAQ. V lost 3 bases and J lost 6, with 5 bases in between. CDR3 loop: CASSFEQTQYF. The CDR3 DNA reads as TGTGCCAGCAGCTTTGAACAGACCCAGTACTTC.

To note about this clonotype: A much larger clonotype is one base distant, so this may be a read error. This chain connects TRBV6-2 or TRBV6-3 to TRBJ2-6; tentative D call: TRBD1 (5 bases). The germline CDR1 and CDR2 sequences are MNHEY and SVGEGT. The CDR3 contains 15 residues. This chain's CDR3 is CASSFRVSGAKVLTF. Written as DNA, the CDR3 is TGTGCCAGCAGTTTTCGAGTCTCTGGGGCCAAAGTCCTGACTTTC.

Many counts were recorded for this clonotype. The gene calls are TRBV7-9 and TRBJ1-5; 9 bases align to TRBD1. V was clipped by 6 bases and J by 4 bases; unmatched bases: 1. This CDR3 spans 13 amino acids. Germline assignment: CDR1 SEHNR and CDR2 FQNEAQ (reference sequence). In nucleotides, the CDR3 is TGTGCCAGCAGTGGGACAGGGAATCAGCCCCAGCATTTT. Translation gives CASSGTGNQPQHF.

The chain combines TRBV4-2 with TRBJ1-4; TRBD1 matches 8 bases. With V trimmed by 2 bases and J by 2 bases, 4 bases remained unmatched. The germline CDR1 and CDR2 sequences are LGHNA and YNFKEQ. The CDR3 length is 16 residues. CDR3 coding DNA: TGTGCCAGCAGCCAACAGGGGGCAGAGACTAATGAAAAACTGTTTTTT. Encoded protein: CASSQQGAETNEKLFF.

This clonotype was recorded a few times. The chain links TRBV6-2 or TRBV6-3 to TRBJ2-1; TRBD2 might be the D (6 bases). The CDR3 runs 17 residues. Germline loops: CDR1 MNHEY, CDR2 SVGEGT. The V and J ends lost 0 bases and 0 bases respectively, with 12 bases between them. CDR3 in amino acids: CASSYSGGASSYNEQFF. CDR3 DNA: TGTGCCAGCAGTTACTCCGGGGGAGCTAGCTCCTACAATGAGCAGTTCTTC.

The chain has TRBV14 and TRBJ2-3; maybe TRBD2 (5 bases). CDR1 and CDR2 from the germline V gene are SGHDN and FVKESK. Between the trimmed V and J ends, which lost 1 base and 11 bases, there was a span of 10 bases. This CDR3 is built from 12 residues. The CDR3 spells CASSQASRGQYF. CDR3 in DNA: TGTGCCAGCAGCCAAGCTAGTCGGGGGCAGTATTTT.

In this sample, this clonotype turned up many times. CDR3 residues: CASSLATLGANTEAFF. CDR3 in DNA: TGTGCCAGCAGCTTAGCCACACTGGGGGCGAACACTGAAGCTTTCTTT. This rearrangement joins TRBV7-2 to TRBJ1-1, with D perhaps matching TRBD1 (6 bases). CDR1 and CDR2 from the germline V gene are SGHTA and FQGNSA. The CDR3 runs to 16 residues. V was trimmed by 0 bases and J by 1 base, leaving 12 bases between them.

This clonotype has more than one count but fewer than ten. This sequence joins TRBV20-1 and TRBJ1-5; no definite D call. The CDR3 is 13 residues long. CDR1 DFQATT and CDR2 SNEGSKA come from the germline V gene (reference sequence). Trimming removed 3 bases at V and 5 bases at J, with 11 bases between. DNA of the CDR3: TGCAGTGCTAGTTACGGCGCGGATCAGCCCCAGCATTTT. Its translation: CSASYGADQPQHF.